Presented here are 22 T cell receptor beta chains from one specimen sequenced in a study of shared T cell receptors in the human thymus. Assay used: immunoSEQ multiplex PCR; TCRdb lists only in-frame clones, some missing. The data hold some 660,000 clones, with around 87% observed a single time. In addition, the sample was reused for a study of human thymus T cells.

Material: thymocytes. These receptors all come from a boy younger than two with a congenital heart defect.

This chain uses TRBV28 with TRBJ1-6; D is unclear. Trimming cost V 3 bases and J 8 bases, with 8 bases left between them. Germline V CDR1 and CDR2: MDHEN, SYDVKM. The CDR3 is 13 amino acids. The CDR3, as DNA: TGTGCCAGCAGTTTGATTAGAGATTCACCCCTCCACTTT. This encodes CASSLIRDSPLHF. Complete variable domain (other parts from reference TRBV28 and TRBJ1-6): DVKVTQSSRYLVKRTGEKVFLECVQDMDHENMFWYRQDPGLGLRLIYFSYDVKMKEKGDIPEGYSVSREKKERFSLILESASTNQTSMYLCASSLIRDSPLHFGNGTRLTVT.

The chain uses TRBV2 and TRBJ1-5; D possibly corresponds to TRBD1 (6 bases). V shed 3 bases and J shed 3 bases, with 18 bases lying between them. Germline CDR1 reads SNHLY; CDR2 reads FYNNEI. The CDR3 is 17 amino acids. DNA for the CDR3: TGTGCCAGCAGTGATGGGGGCGGTAAGAGTGTCAATCAGCCCCAGCATTTT. This sequence encodes CASSDGGGKSVNQPQHF.

This chain joins TRBV28 and TRBJ2-7, with 15 bases fitting TRBD2. V dropped 2 bases and J dropped 7; count of bases not matched to a gene: 9. CDR3 length equals 17 residues. The germline V gene has CDR1 MDHEN and CDR2 SYDVKM. As DNA, the CDR3 is TGTGCCAGCAGTTTAGGACTAGCGGGGGGGCCAGGAGGGGAGCAGTACTTC. Encoded protein: CASSLGLAGGPGGEQYF. Supplemented by reference TRBV28 and TRBJ2-7, the full variable domain reads DVKVTQSSRYLVKRTGEKVFLECVQDMDHENMFWYRQDPGLGLRLIYFSYDVKMKEKGDIPEGYSVSREKKERFSLILESASTNQTSMYLCASSLGLAGGPGGEQYFGPGTRLTVT.

This chain connects TRBV2 to TRBJ2-1, with TRBD1 matching 7 bases. The germline CDR1 and CDR2 sequences are SNHLY and FYNNEI. The CDR3 runs 13 residues. J was trimmed by 2 bases and V by 8 bases; bases with no gene match: 3. This chain's CDR3 is CASPGQTYNEQFF. The CDR3 region has the DNA TGTGCCAGCCCGGGACAGACCTACAATGAGCAGTTCTTC.

The chain uses TRBV6-1 and TRBJ1-3; TRBD1 is a possible D gene (6 bases). The germline CDR1 and CDR2 sequences are MNHNS and SASEGT. CDR3 length equals 14 residues. Deletions cut 8 bases from V and 2 bases from J, with 13 bases between. This chain's CDR3 is CASWGGLAGNTIYF. As DNA, the CDR3 is TGTGCCAGCTGGGGGGGCTTGGCTGGAAACACCATATATTTT.

V is TRBV15 and J is TRBJ1-2; unclear D gene. Germline loops: CDR1 LNHNV, CDR2 YYDKDF (reference sequence). Trimming pared 0 bases from V and 4 bases from J, leaving 15 bases between. The CDR3 runs to 16 residues. CDR3 nucleotide sequence: TGTGCCACCAGCAGAGATCATTTGGAGAGTCTCTATGGCTACACCTTC. It yields the protein CATSRDHLESLYGYTF.

This chain connects TRBV5-4 to TRBJ1-4; D is perhaps TRBD1 (6 bases). This CDR3 comprises 16 residues. Trimming stripped 2 bases from V and 10 bases from J, with 21 bases between. CDR1 is SGHNT, CDR2 YYREEE, per germline (reference sequence). This chain's CDR3 is CASSLSWRGGGGKLFF. As DNA, the CDR3 is TGTGCCAGCAGCTTATCTTGGCGAGGGGGAGGGGGAAAACTGTTTTTT.

The chain couples TRBV9 to TRBJ1-5; 9 positions match TRBD1. Germline V CDR1 and CDR2: SGDLS, YYNGEE. The J segment lost 4 bases and the V segment lost 4 bases, leaving 6 bases of the junction unmatched. This CDR3 comprises 15 residues. CDR3 bases: TGTGCCAGCAGCCCGGAAGGGACAGGGAATCAGCCCCAGCATTTT. Protein product: CASSPEGTGNQPQHF.

V and J are TRBV7-2 and TRBJ2-5; 7 positions agree with TRBD2. Germline V gene sequence: CDR1 SGHTA, CDR2 FQGNSA. V dropped 2 bases and J dropped 4; count of bases not matched to a gene: 16. This CDR3 spans 18 amino acids. The DNA of the CDR3 is TGTGCCAGCAGCTTATTGGGCGGGAGATTATATTCGGGAGAGACCCAGTACTTC. Translation gives CASSLLGGRLYSGETQYF.

V gene TRBV9 combines with J gene TRBJ2-7; TRBD2 aligns across 8 bases. Germline trimming cut 4 bases from V and 7 bases from J; bases unmatched to any gene: 7. The CDR3 runs 13 residues. Germline V gene lookup returns CDR1 SGDLS and CDR2 YYNGEE. Written as DNA, the CDR3 is TGTGCCAGCAGCCCCCGAGCGGGGGTTGAGCAGTACTTC. This encodes CASSPRAGVEQYF.

This chain connects TRBV18 to TRBJ2-7; TRBD2 is a possible D gene (5 bases). V lost 1 base, J lost 4 bases, and 14 bases lay in between. This CDR3 has 15 amino acids. CDR1 is KGHSH and CDR2 is LQKENI in the germline V gene. CDR3 region: CASSPQAEEAYEQYF. DNA of the CDR3: TGTGCCAGCTCACCACAGGCAGAGGAGGCTTACGAGCAGTACTTC.

A single count supports this clone. The chain recombines TRBV5-1 with TRBJ2-7; possible D gene TRBD1, 5 bases. V lost 0 bases and J 4 bases, leaving 20 bases between the germline ends. CDR1 and CDR2 (germline): SGHRS, YFSETQ. The CDR3 is 17 residues long. CDR3 in amino acids: CASSLDLYQGRRYEQYF. The CDR3 DNA reads as TGCGCCAGCAGCTTGGACCTGTATCAGGGCAGGAGATACGAGCAGTACTTC.

The table lists this clone with a few counts. The rearrangement links TRBV20-1 to TRBJ1-2; D might be TRBD1 (6 bases). Trimming stripped 6 bases from V and 7 bases from J, with 12 bases between. Germline assignment: CDR1 DFQATT and CDR2 SNEGSKA (reference sequence). This CDR3 is built from 11 residues. The CDR3 protein is CSARTVPGYTF. For the CDR3, the DNA is TGCAGTGCAAGGACAGTGCCTGGCTACACCTTC.

V gene TRBV7-9 combines with J gene TRBJ1-2; 7 nucleotides agree with TRBD1. Germline CDR1 SEHNR, CDR2 FQNEAQ (reference sequence). V lost 4 bases to trimming and J lost 2 bases; unmatched junction nucleotides: 7. The CDR3 sequence is 15 residues long. The CDR3, as DNA: TGTGCCAGCAGCTCCCCGGACAGGACGAACTATGGCTACACCTTC. Protein product: CASSSPDRTNYGYTF.

A word on this clone: Other DNA sequences from this sample encode an identical CDR3 as well. V and J are TRBV6-6 and TRBJ1-5; unclear D gene. Germline V gives CDR1 MNHNY, CDR2 SVGAGI (reference sequence). Trimming left V 4 bases short and J 0 bases short, with 4 bases between. This CDR3 contains 13 residues. The CDR3 DNA reads TGTGCCAGCAGTTCCGGTAGCAATCAGCCCCAGCATTTT. Translated, it gives CASSSGSNQPQHF.

The chain couples TRBV2 to TRBJ2-1, with 9 positions matching TRBD1. J lost 8 bases, V lost 6 bases, and 11 bases had no gene match. Germline assignment: CDR1 SNHLY and CDR2 FYNNEI. The CDR3 is made up of 15 amino acids. In DNA form, the CDR3 reads TGTGCCAGCAGCGTGTGGACAGGGGAGGATGATGAGCAGTTCTTC. Its translation: CASSVWTGEDDEQFF. Based on the CDR3 plus reference TRBV2 and TRBJ2-1, the full variable domain is EPEVTQTPSHQVTQMGQEVILRCVPISNHLYFYWYRQILGQKVEFLVSFYNNEISEKSEIFDDQFSVERPDGSNFTLKIRSTKLEDSAMYFCASSVWTGEDDEQFFGPGTRLTVL.

The V call is TRBV5-1, the J call TRBJ1-2; D gene unclear. Germline V lookup: CDR1 SGHRS, CDR2 YFSETQ. The CDR3 is 11 residues long. Trimming shortened V by 7 bases and J by 5 bases, and 9 bases separated the two germline ends. The CDR3 reads CASYGGYGYTF. CDR3 coding DNA: TGCGCCAGCTACGGAGGGTATGGCTACACCTTC.

The chain joins TRBV5-6 to TRBJ1-2, with TRBD1 identical over 12 bases. With 0 bases clipped from V and 7 bases from J, the junction kept 10 bases outside the gene matches. There are 17 residues in the CDR3. Germline V gene sequence: CDR1 SGHDT, CDR2 YYEEEE. Here the CDR3 reads CASSLGRDRGRGVGYTF. Here the CDR3 DNA reads TGTGCCAGCAGCTTGGGCCGGGACAGGGGGCGCGGTGTTGGCTACACCTTC. The entire variable domain, with the rest obtained from reference TRBV5-6 and TRBJ1-2, is as follows: DAGVTQSPTHLIKTRGQQVTLRCSPKSGHDTVSWYQQALGQGPQFIFQYYEEEERQRGNFPDRFSGHQFPNYSSELNVNALLLGDSALYLCASSLGRDRGRGVGYTFGSGTRLTVV.

This rearrangement joins TRBV5-1 to TRBJ2-5, with 10 bases that match TRBD2. CDR3 length: 17 amino acids. V shed 2 bases, J shed 4 bases, and the junction held 11 bases outside the gene matches. CDR1 and CDR2 (germline): SGHRS, YFSETQ. The CDR3 spells CASSFGALAGVRETQYF. CDR3 nucleotides: TGCGCCAGCAGCTTTGGGGCCCTAGCGGGAGTTAGAGAGACCCAGTACTTC.

The chain links TRBV5-8 to TRBJ1-6; TRBD1 agrees at 7 bases. Germline V lookup: CDR1 SGHTS, CDR2 YDEGEE. The length of the CDR3 is 13 residues. CDR3 DNA sequence: TGTGACTGCCGGGACAGCCATAATTCACCCCTCCACTTT. It encodes CDCRDSHNSPLHF.

In nucleotides, the CDR3 is TGTGCCAGCAGCCATACTACAGGTGGAGAGACCCAGTACTTC. This gives the protein CASSHTTGGETQYF. The chain uses TRBV7-9 and TRBJ2-5, with D perhaps matching TRBD1 (5 bases). The CDR3 sequence is 14 residues long. V lost 5 bases, J lost 4 bases, and 14 bases lay in between. Germline V lookup: CDR1 SEHNR, CDR2 FQNEAQ (reference sequence). Full variable domain (missing parts from reference TRBV7-9 and TRBJ2-5): DTGVSQNPRHKITKRGQNVTFRCDPISEHNRLYWYRQTLGQGPEFLTYFQNEAQLEKSRLLSDRFSAERPKGSFSTLEIQRTEQGDSAMYLCASSHTTGGETQYFGPGTRLLVL.

Here the CDR3 reads CASRAWPGVDRAGELFF. The CDR3 DNA follows: TGCGCCAGCAGGGCCTGGCCGGGAGTGGACAGGGCCGGGGAGCTGTTTTTT. The chain couples TRBV5-1 to TRBJ2-2; 8 nucleotides match TRBD1. Germline V CDR1 and CDR2: SGHRS, YFSETQ. The CDR3 spans 17 residues. V trimming: 5 bases; J trimming: 6 bases; junction bases outside the gene matches: 15. The complete variable domain, with remaining parts taken from reference TRBV5-1 and TRBJ2-2, reads KAGVTQTPRYLIKTRGQQVTLSCSPISGHRSVSWYQQTPGQGLQFLFEYFSETQRNKGNFPGRFSGRQFSNSRSEMNVSTLELGDSALYLCASRAWPGVDRAGELFFGEGSRLTVL.